The 25 T cell receptor beta chains presented below share a single source sample, sequenced in a study of cytomegalovirus exposure and HLA in healthy donors. 13 Jbeta primers and 60 Vbeta primers were used for the PCR. The assay was immunoSEQ multiplex PCR, and TCRdb's table has in-frame clones only and misses some. The sample records 200,000 or so clones, roughly four fifths being singletons. The source material was PBMCs. The receptors were sampled from a boy aged 2 to 10 in good health and CMV-seronegative.

The chain combines TRBV19 with TRBJ1-1; D is ambiguous. The CDR3 contains 19 residues. Germline loops: CDR1 LNHDA, CDR2 SQIVND (reference sequence). Deletions cut 8 bases from V and 1 base from J, with 29 bases between. As DNA, the CDR3 is TGTGCCAGTGCCCGAACGGGATGGGAGACTGATGACGGGAACACTGAAGCTTTCTTT. It translates to CASARTGWETDDGNTEAFF.

This clone occurred once. This sequence joins TRBV5-1 and TRBJ1-6, with D maybe TRBD1 (6 bases). V was shortened by 4 bases and J by 5 bases, with 13 bases between the two germline ends. Germline V gene data show CDR1 as SGHRS and CDR2 as YFSETQ. There are 15 residues in the CDR3. In nucleotides, the CDR3 is TGCGCCAGCAGCCCCCGACAGGACGATAATTCACCCCTCCACTTT. This gives the protein CASSPRQDDNSPLHF.

A note on this clone: At one end, the junction sequence differs from germline, possibly due to a read error. This chain connects TRBV5-4 to TRBJ2-4, with 12 bases fitting TRBD2. CDR1 is SGHNT, CDR2 YYREEE, per germline (reference sequence). This CDR3 spans 16 amino acids. This chain's CDR3 is CASTLTSGGPRGIQYF. The CDR3 coding sequence is TGTGCCAGCACCTTGACTAGCGGGGGACCTAGGGGCATTCAGTACTTC.

The genes are TRBV18 and TRBJ1-2, with D perhaps matching TRBD1 (6 bases). CDR1 and CDR2 (germline): KGHSH, LQKENI. The CDR3 is 15 amino acids. The germline V and J ends were trimmed by 2 bases and 3 bases, with 13 bases remaining between them. CDR3 sequence: CASSPGGIGDYGYTF. Here the CDR3 DNA reads TGTGCCAGCTCACCAGGGGGCATAGGAGACTATGGCTACACCTTC. Full variable domain (rest looked up from reference TRBV18 and TRBJ1-2): NAGVMQNPRHLVRRRGQEARLRCSPMKGHSHVYWYRQLPEEGLKFMVYLQKENIIDESGMPKERFSAEFPKEGPSILRIQQVVRGDSAAYFCASSPGGIGDYGYTFGSGTRLTVV.

The rearrangement links TRBV7-2 to TRBJ1-6, with D uncertain. The CDR3 covers 15 residues. V was cut by 1 base and J by 4 bases, with 8 bases left in between. Germline CDR1 and CDR2: SGHTA and FQGNSA. CDR3 bases: TGTGCCAGCAGCTTAGTAGGCGGTTATAATTCACCCCTCCACTTT. Its translation: CASSLVGGYNSPLHF.

This clone occurred a few times. The chain combines TRBV2 with TRBJ2-7; a possible D gene is TRBD2 (7 bases). V gave up 3 bases and J gave up 2 bases, with 17 bases separating them. Germline V lookup: CDR1 SNHLY, CDR2 FYNNEI. This CDR3 contains 16 residues. The CDR3 bases are TGTGCCAGCAGTGAGGGGAGGGGGGTGATAGCCTACGAGCAGTACTTC. The encoded protein is CASSEGRGVIAYEQYF.

The V and J genes are TRBV30 and TRBJ2-4; D is perhaps TRBD2 (5 bases). This CDR3 has 16 residues. The V gene lost 0 bases and the J gene lost 11 bases, with 23 bases spanning the gap. The V gene's germline CDR1 is GTSNPN and CDR2 SVGIG (reference sequence). The chain's CDR3 is CAWSVQPGGVAFVQYF. The CDR3 region has the DNA TGTGCCTGGAGTGTACAGCCAGGAGGCGTAGCTTTTGTTCAGTACTTC.

V is TRBV19 and J is TRBJ1-4; 7 positions agree with TRBD1. Germline-derived CDR1 and CDR2 are LNHDA and SQIVND (reference sequence). The CDR3 is 15 amino acids. V lost 5 bases to trimming and J lost 2 bases; unmatched junction nucleotides: 5. CDR3 protein: CASSPWTGTNEKLFF. DNA for the CDR3: TGTGCCAGTAGTCCCTGGACAGGTACTAATGAAAAACTGTTTTTT.

This clone was recorded a few times. V is TRBV2 and J is TRBJ2-5; D not resolved. The CDR3 contains 12 residues. The V gene lost 4 bases and the J gene lost 3 bases, with 6 bases spanning the gap. Germline V gives CDR1 SNHLY, CDR2 FYNNEI. The CDR3 DNA reads TGTGCCAGCAGTGGTCAGAAAGAGACCCAGTACTTC. It encodes CASSGQKETQYF.

The chain employs TRBV9 and TRBJ2-2; 10 bases agree with TRBD1. V lost 6 bases and J lost 7; bases outside the gene matches: 9. This CDR3 is 15 amino acids long. CDR1 and CDR2 (germline): SGDLS, YYNGEE. The CDR3 loop reads CASTTGTGANGELFF. In DNA form, the CDR3 reads TGTGCCAGCACCACCGGGACAGGGGCGAACGGGGAGCTGTTTTTT.

V gene TRBV5-1 combines with J gene TRBJ2-5, with a tentative D call TRBD2 (5 bases). Per the germline V gene, CDR1 is SGHRS and CDR2 is YFSETQ. This CDR3 region has 13 residues. V was cut by 5 bases and J by 2 bases, with 10 bases left in between. The CDR3 DNA reads as TGCGCCAGCAGACGGACGGGACAAGAGACCCAGTACTTC. It codes for CASRRTGQETQYF.

A note on this clone: Mismatch with germline at one junction end may stem from a read error. This rearrangement joins TRBV7-9 to TRBJ2-7; 7 bases map to TRBD1. The CDR3 contains 14 residues. CDR1 SEHNR and CDR2 FQNEAQ come from the germline V gene (reference sequence). The CDR3 reads CASSRDSSYYGQYF. DNA for the CDR3: TGTGCCAGCAGCCGGGACAGCTCCTACTACGGGCAGTACTTC.

The chain recombines TRBV21-1 with TRBJ2-7; the D segment call TRBD1 is taken from the table without a DNA check. TRBV21-1 is a listed pseudogene. This CDR3 contains 14 residues. Here the CDR3 reads CASSPHRGSYEQYF. The CDR3 DNA sequence: TGTGCCAGCAGCCCACACAGGGGATCCTACGAGCAGTACTTC.

This chain uses TRBV27 with TRBJ2-7, with 8 bases that match TRBD1. V was clipped by 4 bases and J by 2 bases; unmatched bases: 4. CDR3 length: 14 amino acids. Per the germline V gene, CDR1 is MNHEY and CDR2 is SMNVEV (reference sequence). CDR3 nucleotides: TGTGCCAGCAGTTGGGACAGGCCTCCCTACGAGCAGTACTTC. Translation gives CASSWDRPPYEQYF.

The CDR3 bases are TGTGCCAGCAGTCCTACTCCTCAGGGTGGCTACACCTTC. Its protein is CASSPTPQGGYTF. The genes are TRBV6-5 and TRBJ1-2; perhaps TRBD1 as D (5 bases). Germline V CDR1 and CDR2: MNHEY, SVGAGI. Trimming left V 5 bases short and J 7 bases short, with 14 bases between. This CDR3 region has 13 residues.

This clone was seen a single time. The V call is TRBV7-9, the J call TRBJ2-1, with 7 nucleotides matching TRBD2. CDR1 is SEHNR and CDR2 is FQNEAQ in the germline V gene (reference sequence). The CDR3 contains 14 residues. V lost 8 bases, J lost 1 base, and 5 bases stayed unmatched. The CDR3 DNA is TGTGCCAGCCCCAGCGGGGCGTCCTACAATGAGCAGTTCTTC. This sequence encodes CASPSGASYNEQFF.

The chain recombines TRBV29-1 with TRBJ1-2, with 8 positions matching TRBD1. The J segment lost 4 bases and the V segment lost 4 bases, leaving 5 bases of the junction unmatched. The CDR3 totals 13 residues. In germline, CDR1 is SQVTM, CDR2 ANQGSEA. The CDR3, as DNA: TGCAGCGTTGGGATTGGACAGGGCTATGGCTACACCTTC. This encodes CSVGIGQGYGYTF.

The chain couples TRBV5-4 to TRBJ1-4; 9 bases are a match to TRBD1. Germline V lookup: CDR1 SGHNT, CDR2 YYREEE (reference sequence). The CDR3 loop spans 15 amino acids. V shed 4 bases, J shed 5 bases, and the junction held 6 bases outside the gene matches. CDR3 amino acids: CASSPTGTGNEKLFF. The CDR3 region has the DNA TGTGCCAGCAGCCCGACCGGGACAGGGAATGAAAAACTGTTTTTT.

The chain is built from TRBV9 and TRBJ1-1, with 8 bases that match TRBD1. Germline CDR1 reads SGDLS; CDR2 reads YYNGEE. The CDR3 is made up of 15 amino acids. V lost 2 bases, J lost 4 bases, and 7 bases stayed unmatched. CDR3 sequence (DNA): TGTGCCAGCAGCGTTTCAGGGGGCTGGGGCACTGAAGCTTTCTTT. Residues: CASSVSGGWGTEAFF.

The genes are TRBV7-2 and TRBJ2-5; no definite D call. V gave up 1 base and J gave up 2 bases, with 11 bases separating them. This CDR3 is built from 15 residues. The V gene's germline CDR1 is SGHTA and CDR2 FQGNSA. The CDR3 nucleotides read TGTGCCAGCAGCTTAGGTGCTAGTCGACAAGAGACCCAGTACTTC. Amino acids: CASSLGASRQETQYF. Full variable domain (remainder filled in from reference TRBV7-2 and TRBJ2-5): GAGVSQSPSNKVTEKGKDVELRCDPISGHTALYWYRQSLGQGLEFLIYFQGNSAPDKSGLPSDRFSAERTGGSVSTLTIQRTQQEDSAVYLCASSLGASRQETQYFGPGTRLLVL.

The rearrangement uses TRBV19 and TRBJ2-3; a weak D match, TRBD2 (5 bases). V dropped 6 bases and J dropped 6 bases, with 16 bases sitting between them. The CDR3 has 14 amino acids. In germline, CDR1 is LNHDA, CDR2 SQIVND (reference sequence). CDR3 sequence reads: CASRPLDLMDTQYF. Here the CDR3 DNA reads TGTGCCAGTAGGCCACTAGACCTAATGGATACGCAGTATTTT.

This clone was counted once. V gene TRBV19 combines with J gene TRBJ2-7; 7 bases line up with TRBD1. Germline V gene lookup returns CDR1 LNHDA and CDR2 SQIVND (reference sequence). Trimming removed 7 bases from V and 3 bases from J; junction bases left unmatched: 9. The CDR3 extends over 14 amino acids. CDR3 loop: CASKPRDRDYEQYF. The CDR3 DNA sequence: TGTGCCAGTAAACCCAGGGACAGAGACTACGAGCAGTACTTC.

CDR3 DNA sequence: TGTGCCAGCAGTTTCGCCCAGAACCCAGATACGCAGTATTTT. It yields the protein CASSFAQNPDTQYF. V is TRBV27 and J is TRBJ2-3; D unresolved. Germline CDR1 is MNHEY and CDR2 is SMNVEV (reference sequence). The CDR3 length is 14 residues. V lost 3 bases, J lost 4 bases, and 11 bases lay in between.

Only one count was recorded for this clone. The chain combines TRBV11-2 with TRBJ1-2, with D possibly being TRBD1 (5 bases). This CDR3 spans 15 amino acids. V dropped 5 bases and J dropped 1 base, with 14 bases sitting between them. The V gene's germline CDR1 is SGHAT and CDR2 FQNNGV. The CDR3 loop reads CASSAPGGGNYGYTF. The DNA of the CDR3 is TGTGCCAGCAGCGCGCCCGGGGGGGGTAACTATGGCTACACCTTC.

The chain's CDR3 is CASSEVRGSAYGYTF. CDR3 in DNA: TGTGCCAGCAGTGAAGTCAGGGGGTCTGCCTATGGCTACACCTTC. The chain recombines TRBV6-1 with TRBJ1-2, with 7 bases that match TRBD1. The CDR3 totals 15 residues. The germline gives CDR1 MNHNS, CDR2 SASEGT. V shed 1 base and J 4 bases; nucleotides not matched to a gene: 6.